Below, 23 T cell receptor beta chains from the same sample are listed, as sequenced in a study of T-cell memory formation after mild COVID-19. From the 5' RACE reads, TCRdb called clonotypes with MiXCR, one entry per CDR3 protein. The sample consists of roughly 400,000 distinct CDR3 sequences, approximately 15% of them appearing once. The sequenced material came from PBMCs or a T cell subset sorted from them (not recorded which). The receptors come from a man aged 18 to 35 who had mild COVID-19 (a few samples of this study predate the infection). Cell type and time point are not known.

The rearrangement joins TRBV5-1 to TRBJ2-3, with a weak D call TRBD1 (5 bases). CDR1 SGHRS and CDR2 YFSETQ come from the germline V gene. Trimming pared 2 bases from V and 0 bases from J, leaving 10 bases between. The CDR3 covers 15 residues. Here the CDR3 DNA reads TGCGCCAGCAGCTTACAGGACGGAAGCACAGATACGCAGTATTTT. This gives the protein CASSLQDGSTDTQYF.

The gene calls are TRBV29-1 and TRBJ2-7, with TRBD2 matching over 7 bases. CDR1 SQVTM and CDR2 ANQGSEA come from the germline V gene. This CDR3 comprises 12 residues. The V segment lost 4 bases and the J segment 4 bases; nucleotides outside the gene matches: 4. This chain's CDR3 is CSVGEGRYEQYF. CDR3 coding DNA: TGCAGCGTTGGGGAGGGGAGGTACGAGCAGTACTTC.

This clonotype was observed a few times. This rearrangement joins TRBV6-2 or TRBV6-3 to TRBJ2-1; TRBD2 aligns across 7 bases. With V trimmed by 8 bases and J by 3 bases, 10 bases remained unmatched. The germline V gene encodes CDR1 MNHEY and CDR2 SVGEGT. This CDR3 spans 15 amino acids. CDR3 in amino acids: CASARSGGGYNEQFF. The CDR3 nucleotides are TGTGCCAGCGCTCGAAGTGGCGGGGGCTACAATGAGCAGTTCTTC.

This chain connects TRBV7-9 to TRBJ2-1; D gene uncertain. Trimming left V 4 bases short and J 8 bases short, with 21 bases between. In germline, CDR1 is SEHNR, CDR2 FQNEAQ (reference sequence). CDR3 length: 16 amino acids. The CDR3 region is CASSSPSLPRRDEQFF. The CDR3 region has the DNA TGTGCCAGCAGCTCTCCAAGCCTACCCCGACGGGATGAGCAGTTCTTC.

The chain is built from TRBV6-1 and TRBJ2-7; TRBD2 matches 11 bases. Germline V gene data show CDR1 as MNHNS and CDR2 as SASEGT. This CDR3 region has 14 residues. The ends lost 4 bases at V and 4 bases at J; junction bases unmatched: 3. The CDR3 here is CASSGSGGAYEQYV. In nucleotides, the CDR3 is TGTGCCAGCAGTGGTAGCGGGGGGGCGTACGAGCAGTACGTC.

This clonotype has just a few counts. The chain recombines TRBV7-3 with TRBJ2-2; possibly TRBD2 for D (6 bases). This CDR3 region has 13 residues. Germline-derived CDR1 and CDR2 are SGHTA and FQGTGA. V was clipped by 5 bases and J by 8 bases, with 12 bases between them. The CDR3 DNA follows: TGTGCCAGCAGCGTACGGGGGTCGGGGGAGCTGTTTTTT. Translated, it gives CASSVRGSGELFF.

This clonotype came up a few times. The J gene is TRBJ1-1, the V gene TRBV7-8; D perhaps matches TRBD1 (5 bases). Between the trimmed V and J ends, which lost 7 bases and 4 bases, there was a span of 10 bases. Germline V gene data show CDR1 as SGHVS and CDR2 as FQNEAQ. The CDR3 loop spans 12 amino acids. As DNA, the CDR3 is TGTGCCAGCACCCTAGGGGCCACTGAAGCTTTCTTT. It is translated as CASTLGATEAFF.

This chain uses TRBV5-1 with TRBJ2-1; 10 positions agree with TRBD2. The J segment lost 8 bases and the V segment lost 0 bases, leaving 11 bases of the junction unmatched. The germline gives CDR1 SGHRS, CDR2 YFSETQ. There are 17 residues in the CDR3. CDR3 amino acids: CASSLAASGGADDEQFF. CDR3 DNA: TGCGCCAGCAGCTTGGCAGCGAGCGGGGGGGCCGACGATGAGCAGTTCTTC.

The rearrangement joins TRBV7-2 to TRBJ1-2; no clear D gene. Germline V gives CDR1 SGHTA, CDR2 FQGNSA. V lost 0 bases and J 3 bases, leaving 8 bases between the germline ends. The CDR3 loop spans 14 amino acids. The CDR3 nucleotides are TGTGCCAGCAGCTTAGCTAACACCGACTATGGCTACACCTTC. As protein: CASSLANTDYGYTF. Full variable domain (outside the CDR3, taken from reference TRBV7-2 and TRBJ1-2): GAGVSQSPSNKVTEKGKDVELRCDPISGHTALYWYRQSLGQGLEFLIYFQGNSAPDKSGLPSDRFSAERTGGSVSTLTIQRTQQEDSAVYLCASSLANTDYGYTFGSGTRLTVV.

The genes are TRBV7-2 and TRBJ1-5; D is uncertain. The CDR3 consists of 12 residues. Germline-derived CDR1 and CDR2 are SGHTA and FQGNSA. V was shortened by 5 bases and J by 7 bases, with 9 bases between the two germline ends. The CDR3 spells CASSVLGQPQHF. In DNA, the CDR3 is TGTGCCAGCAGCGTCCTGGGGCAGCCCCAGCATTTT.

The J gene is TRBJ2-5, the V gene TRBV5-4, with a weak D call TRBD2 (6 bases). Germline CDR1 SGHNT, CDR2 YYREEE (reference sequence). V shed 3 bases and J shed 1 base, with 13 bases lying between them. The CDR3 is made up of 15 amino acids. Here the CDR3 DNA reads TGTGCCAGCAGCTCAAAACTAGCCGGCCAAGAGACCCAGTACTTC. Translation: CASSSKLAGQETQYF.

This clonotype was seen more than once but under ten times. The chain links TRBV18 to TRBJ2-7; 10 bases are shared with TRBD1. The CDR3 loop spans 16 amino acids. Trimming cost V 0 bases and J 4 bases; bases outside gene matches: 6. Germline assignment: CDR1 KGHSH and CDR2 LQKENI. The CDR3 bases are TGTGCCAGCTCACCACCCTCGGGACAGGGGTTGTACGAGCAGTACTTC. Translating gives CASSPPSGQGLYEQYF.

This clonotype was seen ten or more times. The chain recombines TRBV28 with TRBJ2-3, with 11 bases matching TRBD1. This CDR3 is 15 amino acids long. Trimming cost V 7 bases and J 2 bases; bases outside gene matches: 5. CDR1 and CDR2 (germline): MDHEN, SYDVKM. The CDR3 protein is CASNLGQGVTDTQYF. CDR3 sequence (DNA): TGTGCCAGCAACCTGGGACAGGGGGTCACAGATACGCAGTATTTT.

This clonotype occurred a few times. V usage is TRBV28 and J usage is TRBJ2-5, with D possibly TRBD2 on 5 matching bases. The germline V and J ends were trimmed by 5 bases and 9 bases, with 16 bases remaining between them. The germline gives CDR1 MDHEN, CDR2 SYDVKM. The CDR3 sequence is 13 residues long. CDR3 bases: TGTGCCAGCAGTATTGGACTCGCCATGGCCCAGTACTTC. This encodes CASSIGLAMAQYF.

The chain links TRBV6-5 to TRBJ2-2; 10 nucleotides line up with TRBD2. The CDR3 is 17 residues long. Germline V gene data show CDR1 as MNHEY and CDR2 as SVGAGI. Trimming removed 0 bases from V and 2 bases from J; junction bases left unmatched: 3. The CDR3, as DNA: TGTGCCAGCAGTTACTCTAGCGGGGGGCTTAACACCGGGGAGCTGTTTTTT. Protein product: CASSYSSGGLNTGELFF.

This clonotype was counted only a few times. This chain connects TRBV7-9 to TRBJ1-1; D is undetermined. V shed 0 bases and J shed 7 bases, with 6 bases lying between them. Germline-derived CDR1 and CDR2 are SEHNR and FQNEAQ (reference sequence). This CDR3 spans 12 amino acids. The CDR3 DNA follows: TGTGCCAGCAGCTTAGCGCGCCGTGAAGCTTTCTTT. This codes for CASSLARREAFF. Drawing the rest from reference TRBV7-9 and TRBJ1-1, the complete variable domain is DTGVSQNPRHKITKRGQNVTFRCDPISEHNRLYWYRQTLGQGPEFLTYFQNEAQLEKSRLLSDRFSAERPKGSFSTLEIQRTEQGDSAMYLCASSLARREAFFGQGTRLTVV.

This clonotype was counted between two and nine times. This chain uses TRBV10-3 with TRBJ1-2, with D perhaps TRBD1 (5 bases). The CDR3 contains 14 residues. Per the germline V gene, CDR1 is ENHRY and CDR2 is SYGVKD. The V and J ends lost 10 bases and 0 bases respectively, with 15 bases between them. The CDR3 is CASARGVANYGYTF. The CDR3 nucleotides read TGTGCCAGCGCCCGGGGGGTGGCTAACTATGGCTACACCTTC.

DNA for the CDR3: TGCGCCAGCAGCTGGCTGGCGGGGGGGCGCCAAGAGACCCAGTACTTC. As protein: CASSWLAGGRQETQYF. The gene calls are TRBV5-1 and TRBJ2-5; 9 nucleotides line up with TRBD2. The V and J ends lost 3 bases and 1 base, in that order; junction bases with no gene match: 7. The CDR3 covers 16 residues. Germline CDR1 SGHRS, CDR2 YFSETQ.

This chain joins TRBV6-1 and TRBJ2-7, with unresolved D. Between the trimmed V and J ends, which lost 1 base and 0 bases, there was a span of 4 bases. This CDR3 is built from 13 residues. Germline V lookup: CDR1 MNHNS, CDR2 SASEGT. The CDR3 nucleotides are TGTGCCAGCAGTGAAGTGGTCTCCTACGAGCAGTACGTC. It encodes CASSEVVSYEQYV.

In this sample, this clonotype turned up a few times. This chain connects TRBV20-1 to TRBJ2-1; 15 bases are a match to TRBD2. Germline V gene lookup returns CDR1 DFQATT and CDR2 SNEGSKA (reference sequence). There are 14 residues in the CDR3. Trimming removed 5 bases from V and 9 bases from J; junction bases left unmatched: 5. The CDR3 loop is CSAGLAGGPSEQFF. For the CDR3, the DNA is TGCAGTGCTGGACTAGCGGGGGGGCCTAGTGAGCAGTTCTTC.

This clonotype was picked up a small number of times. The chain uses TRBV10-3 and TRBJ1-3; 9 bases align to TRBD1. Germline CDR1 reads ENHRY; CDR2 reads SYGVKD. Germline trimming cut 7 bases from V and 4 bases from J; bases unmatched to any gene: 5. This CDR3 region has 14 residues. The DNA of the CDR3 is TGTGCCATCATGGGGACAGGGACCGGAAACACCATATATTTT. Translation: CAIMGTGTGNTIYF.

The table lists this clonotype with a count of one. CDR3: CSAISGKSEKLFF. In DNA, the CDR3 is TGCAGTGCTATTAGTGGAAAGAGTGAAAAACTGTTTTTT. The chain combines TRBV20-1 with TRBJ1-4; D remains unclear. This CDR3 region has 13 residues. In germline, CDR1 is DFQATT, CDR2 SNEGSKA (reference sequence). V dropped 4 bases and J dropped 7 bases, with 13 bases sitting between them.

The V gene is TRBV12-3 or TRBV12-4, the J gene TRBJ1-5; D uncertain. The CDR3 runs 14 residues. The V and J ends lost 3 bases and 2 bases respectively, with 8 bases between them. The DNA of the CDR3 is TGTGCCAGCAGTTTGTCCCTTGGCAATCAGCCCCAGCATTTT. Protein: CASSLSLGNQPQHF.